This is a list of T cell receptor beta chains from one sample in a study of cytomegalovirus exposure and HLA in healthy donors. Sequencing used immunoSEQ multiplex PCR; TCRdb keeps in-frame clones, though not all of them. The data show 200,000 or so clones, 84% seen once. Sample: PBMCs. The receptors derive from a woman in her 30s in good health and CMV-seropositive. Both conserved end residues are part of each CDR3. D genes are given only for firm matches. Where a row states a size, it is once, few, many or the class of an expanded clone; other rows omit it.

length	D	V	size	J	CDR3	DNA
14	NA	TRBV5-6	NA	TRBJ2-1	CASERQASGNEQFF	TGTGCCAGCGAGAGACAGGCGTCGGGTAATGAGCAGTTCTTC
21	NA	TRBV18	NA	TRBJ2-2	CASSATGRRSSGSRNTGELFF	TGTGCCAGCTCAGCGACAGGACGGCGATCATCGGGGAGTCGGAACACCGGGGAGCTGTTTTTT
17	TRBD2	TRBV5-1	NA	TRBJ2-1	CASSLGTSGYSYNEQFF	TGCGCCAGCAGCTTGGGGACTAGCGGATACTCCTACAATGAGCAGTTCTTC
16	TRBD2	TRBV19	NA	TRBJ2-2	CASSPRLAGNTGELFF	TGTGCCAGTAGTCCCCGACTAGCGGGAAACACCGGGGAGCTGTTTTTT
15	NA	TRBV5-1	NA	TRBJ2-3	CASRQGLDFTDTQYF	TGCGCCAGCAGGCAGGGACTCGACTTCACAGATACGCAGTATTTT
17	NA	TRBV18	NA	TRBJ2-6	CASSQMRTGSGANVLTF	TGTGCCAGCTCGCAAATGCGTACAGGGTCTGGGGCCAACGTCCTGACTTTC
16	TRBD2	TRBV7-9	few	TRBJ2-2	CASSPSTSGYTGELFF	TGTGCCAGCAGCCCCTCTACTAGCGGATACACCGGGGAGCTGTTTTTT
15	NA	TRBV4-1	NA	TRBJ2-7	CASSQVHPGAYEQYF	TGCGCCAGCAGCCAAGTCCACCCCGGTGCCTACGAGCAGTACTTC
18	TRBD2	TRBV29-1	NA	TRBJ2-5	CSVEWGTSGSGLPETQYF	TGCAGCGTTGAATGGGGGACTAGCGGGAGTGGGCTGCCAGAGACCCAGTACTTC
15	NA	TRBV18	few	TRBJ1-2	CASSRDRQENYGYTF	TGTGCCAGCTCACGGGATCGACAGGAGAACTATGGCTACACCTTC
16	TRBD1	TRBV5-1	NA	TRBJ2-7	CASSSDRVYKTYEQYF	TGCGCCAGCAGCTCGGACAGGGTGTACAAAACCTACGAGCAGTACTTC
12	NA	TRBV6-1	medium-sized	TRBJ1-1	CAHLGQNTEAFF	TGTGCCCACTTGGGACAGAACACTGAAGCTTTCTTT
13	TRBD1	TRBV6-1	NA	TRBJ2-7	CASKGQVPYEQYF	TGTGCCAGCAAGGGACAGGTACCCTACGAGCAGTACTTC
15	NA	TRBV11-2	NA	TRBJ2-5	CASSPRGTVGETQYF	TGTGCCAGCAGCCCCAGGGGTACAGTGGGAGAGACCCAGTACTTC
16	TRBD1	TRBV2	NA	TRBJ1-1	CASSRSMGQANTEAFF	TGTGCCAGCAGTAGATCAATGGGACAGGCGAACACTGAAGCTTTCTTT
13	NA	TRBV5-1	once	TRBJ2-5	CASSGTRGETQYF	TGCGCCAGCAGCGGTACAAGGGGAGAGACCCAGTACTTC
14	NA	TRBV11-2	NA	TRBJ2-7	CASSLVGQGYEQYF	TGTGCCAGCAGCTTAGTGGGGCAGGGCTACGAGCAGTACTTC
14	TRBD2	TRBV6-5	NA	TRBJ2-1	CASLGTSGANEQFF	TGTGCCAGCCTTGGAACTAGCGGTGCCAATGAGCAGTTCTTC